The rows below give T cell receptor beta chains drawn from one sample of a study of T cell changes during pregnancy in multiple sclerosis. TCRdb's table, derived via immunoSEQ multiplex PCR, lists solely in-frame clones and lacks some. The repertoire includes roughly 46,000 clones, around 92% of them detected once, and approximately 2.2% sits in the top ten. Source: peripheral blood, taken in the third trimester of pregnancy. The receptors stem from a female donor with multiple sclerosis, enrolled in a pregnancy study. CDR3s include the opening cysteine and the closing phenylalanine or tryptophan. A D gene is named only where the DNA matches it firmly. The size of a clone is reported for some rows only, either as once, few or many, or as a class for expanded clones.

v_gene	d_gene	abundance	j_gene	CDR3aa
TRBV18	NA	NA	TRBJ1-2	CASSPVSPDRGYGYTF
TRBV7-9	NA	NA	TRBJ2-5	CASSLSLKQETQYF
TRBV19	NA	NA	TRBJ1-1	CASSIPGYPMNTEAFF
TRBV28	TRBD1	NA	TRBJ2-7	CASSRARTGAYEQYF
TRBV7-3	NA	NA	TRBJ2-3	CASSLTWGGTDTQYF
TRBV5-4	TRBD2	NA	TRBJ2-1	CASSFPTSGSYNEQFF
TRBV6-5	NA	NA	TRBJ2-5	CASSYTGLGGETQYF
TRBV27	NA	NA	TRBJ1-2	CASSFGGMRGYTF
TRBV30	TRBD1	NA	TRBJ1-2	CAWSVGQRSYTF
TRBV5-6	TRBD2	NA	TRBJ2-1	CASSFAGGPYEQFF
TRBV11-2	TRBD2	NA	TRBJ2-1	CASSLTSGSILEQFF
TRBV27	NA	NA	TRBJ1-1	CASSSGFRGTEAFF
TRBV7-9	TRBD2	NA	TRBJ2-7	CASSPLRAGGPYEQYF
TRBV25-1	NA	NA	TRBJ1-1	CASSERNRDEAFF
TRBV9	TRBD2	NA	TRBJ2-1	CASSHGGAGNEQFF
TRBV6-1	TRBD2	NA	TRBJ2-7	CASSESGSSYEQYF
TRBV7-3	NA	NA	TRBJ2-7	CASSLDSRGEQYF
TRBV7-2	NA	few	TRBJ2-3	CASSRLFGSDTQYF
TRBV7-2	TRBD2	NA	TRBJ2-5	CASSSAPGTSPKTQYF
TRBV28	NA	NA	TRBJ2-1	CASRRLVESSYNEQFF
TRBV29-1	TRBD1	NA	TRBJ1-2	CSTVTGEIRGYGYTF
TRBV2	TRBD2	NA	TRBJ2-7	CASILAGASYEQYF
TRBV11-3	NA	NA	TRBJ2-2	CASSIYGQLNTGELFF
TRBV11-2	NA	NA	TRBJ2-1	CASSLTPSITGGEQFF
TRBV7-9	TRBD1	NA	TRBJ2-3	CASSDREGAKDTQYF
TRBV19	NA	NA	TRBJ1-3	CASSIVPGGNTIYF
TRBV5-1	NA	NA	TRBJ2-3	CASSLAGSDTQYF
TRBV15	TRBD2	NA	TRBJ2-7	CATSSGTSGSYEQYF
TRBV7-2	TRBD2	NA	TRBJ2-5	CASSLAGGSQETQYF
TRBV4-1	TRBD1	NA	TRBJ1-2	CASSQDRTGAGYTF
TRBV4-2	TRBD2	NA	TRBJ2-3	CASSTSHSSGNVDTQYF
TRBV6-5	NA	once	TRBJ2-6	CASSYSRYEANVLTF
TRBV4-3	TRBD2	few	TRBJ2-3	CASSQQLAGSTDTQYF
TRBV27	TRBD1	NA	TRBJ1-2	CASSWGQDPNYGYTF
TRBV4-3	TRBD2	NA	TRBJ2-1	CASSQSNSGSYEQFF
TRBV18	TRBD1	NA	TRBJ1-2	CASSSAGGIGYGYTF
TRBV19	TRBD1	NA	TRBJ1-1	CASSINRGSLNTEAFF
TRBV18	TRBD1	NA	TRBJ2-7	CASSRSQGYEQYF
TRBV5-4	TRBD1	medium-sized	TRBJ2-1	CASRRQGYNEQFF
TRBV6-5	NA	once	TRBJ1-4	CASRRGSTNEKLFF
TRBV11-1	TRBD2	NA	TRBJ2-1	CASSTSGRNSYNEQFF
TRBV9	NA	NA	TRBJ2-1	CASSSGVNEQFF
TRBV7-9	TRBD2	once	TRBJ2-3	CASSLGLAGTTDTQYF
TRBV28	TRBD1	NA	TRBJ1-2	CASRPFIGGGNYGYTF
TRBV19	TRBD1	NA	TRBJ1-1	CASSIGTGGTEAFF
TRBV11-1	NA	once	TRBJ2-6	CASSLGGKVLTF
TRBV6-6	TRBD1	NA	TRBJ1-2	CASSETGAYGYTF
TRBV6-5	NA	NA	TRBJ1-6	CASSTFGNSPLHF
TRBV19	TRBD2	NA	TRBJ2-7	CATRTSGSYEQYF
TRBV27	TRBD1	NA	TRBJ2-1	CASSLSWDRPLFF